This T cell receptor (beta chain) was captured by sequencing in a study of T cells after yellow fever vaccination. The wider study: Low-cell-number fractions underwent preparation using SMART-Seq v4 Ultra Low Input. Study results and caveats: Post-booster samples contained most primary-vaccination clones (around 95% CD4, less than 90% CD8). Abundant clonotypes from the bulk population could have been carried over as contaminants into FACS-sorted repertoires.

This clonotype was detected a few times. Its target is not known. TCR cDNA was made by 5'RACE template switching, adding a universal primer site and UMIs. TCRdb used MiXCR to reprocess the 5' RACE reads, holding one entry per CDR3 protein. The sample has roughly 74,000 distinct CDR3 sequences, about 6.6% seen once. V was pared by 1 base and J by 3 bases, with 6 bases of the junction left unmatched. This CDR3 has 16 amino acids. Looked up from germline, CDR1 is SGHRS and CDR2 is YFSETQ. The sample in question was CD8+ T cells sorted from PBMCs, obtained roughly 5 days after the first yellow fever vaccination. The origin of this receptor is a man in his late teens or twenties who received the YFV17D yellow fever vaccine. The chain joins TRBV5-1 to TRBJ2-1; 8 bases agree with TRBD1. The CDR3 region is CASSLSQGAHYNEQFF. CDR3 nucleotides: TGCGCCAGCAGCTTGAGTCAGGGGGCCCACTACAATGAGCAGTTCTTC.